This TCR beta chain was sequenced for a study of identical twins. Comment on this clonotype: Its cognate antigen is unknown.

The germline CDR1 and CDR2 sequences are LNHDA and SQIVND (reference sequence). V was pared by 5 bases and J by 5 bases, with 11 bases between. The CDR3 covers 13 residues. Study-level results: Analyses of zero insertions could be partly confounded by invariant MAIT and iNKT cells.

The authors used template switching to add a universal primer site and gave cDNA unique molecular identifiers. TCRdb ran MiXCR on the 5' RACE reads and lists one entry per CDR3 protein. In the table there are hundreds of thousands of distinct CDR3 sequences, 9% to 15% of which are singletons. The sample was also reused in another study, on yellow fever vaccine responses in identical twins.

Sequencing input: CD8+ T cells sorted from blood. The chain couples TRBV19 to TRBJ2-3; no definite D call. The clonotype was recovered from a woman younger than 30 in good health. This chain's CDR3 is CASSSQTLDTQYF. Here the CDR3 DNA reads TGTGCCAGTAGTTCTCAAACCCTAGATACGCAGTATTTT.